This T cell receptor beta chain was found in a study of blood T cell repertoires in COVID-19. The CDR3 totals 14 residues. Germline assignment: CDR1 MGHRA and CDR2 YSYEKL. Deletions cut 3 bases from V and 1 base from J, with 9 bases between. This table comes from immunoSEQ multiplex PCR, and its TCRdb copy is limited to in-frame clones, with some not included. The table records about 250,000 clones, around 85% of them present only once. The receptor was isolated from a middle-aged woman with active or convalescent COVID-19. This sequence joins TRBV4-1 and TRBJ1-1; D is ambiguous. Sequencing input: peripheral blood. CDR3 bases: TGCGCCAGCAGCCATGGCCCATCGAACACTGAAGCTTTCTTT. Translating it yields CASSHGPSNTEAFF.